This T cell receptor (beta chain) derives from a study of shared clonotypes between healthy human individuals. The CDR3 covers 12 residues. Trimming removed 5 bases at V and 9 bases at J, with 14 bases between. The germline gives CDR1 SGHTA, CDR2 FQGNSA. Every subset had its genomic DNA shared out evenly among several immunoSEQ plates. Produced via immunoSEQ multiplex PCR; TCRdb's table is partial and in-frame only. The sample carries a few million clones, more than 90% recorded once. This clone was recorded only once. Antigen: not known. Overall study findings and caveats: Several donors had about 5% of their naive CD4 clonotypes in common.

The receptor comes from a man between 18 and 35 years old in good health. The specimen sequenced was naive CD4+ T cells sorted from blood. The sample's subset: CD45RA+ positively selected. The chain uses TRBV7-2 and TRBJ2-7; D unresolved. The CDR3 region is CASSVEGHRQYF. CDR3 coding DNA: TGTGCCAGCAGCGTCGAAGGGCATCGGCAGTACTTC. Full variable domain (outside the CDR3, taken from reference TRBV7-2 and TRBJ2-7): GAGVSQSPSNKVTEKGKDVELRCDPISGHTALYWYRQSLGQGLEFLIYFQGNSAPDKSGLPSDRFSAERTGGSVSTLTIQRTQQEDSAVYLCASSVEGHRQYFGPGTRLTVT.